This is a list of T cell receptor beta chains from one sample in a study of neurological immune-mediated disorders. TCRdb re-analysed the 5' RACE reads in MiXCR, keeping a single row per CDR3 protein. The repertoire holds approximately 51,000 distinct CDR3 sequences, with approximately 3.3% as singletons. Sequenced: PBMCs. The receptors were sampled from a man between 40 and 49 years old with multiple sclerosis. The CDR3 runs from the conserved cysteine through the conserved F or W. A D gene is named only where the DNA matches it firmly. Only part of the rows carry a size: once, few, many, or a class if the clone is expanded.

V gene,J gene,clone size,D gene,CDR3 DNA,CDR3 protein
TRBV20-1,TRBJ2-7,many,-,TGCAGTGCTAGAGTATACACCTTTGATTCCTACGAGCAGTACTTC,CSARVYTFDSYEQYF
TRBV12-3/TRBV12-4,TRBJ2-6,many,-,TGTGCCAGCCACCCCGGGGGCTCTGGGGCCAACGTCCTGACTTTC,CASHPGGSGANVLTF
TRBV7-3,TRBJ2-1,few,-,TGTGCCAGCAGCCCGTCGACCCACAATGAGCAGTTCTTC,CASSPSTHNEQFF
TRBV7-2,TRBJ2-4,many,TRBD2,TGTGCCAGCAGCGGGACTAGCGGGGGCTCTAAAAACATTCAGTACTTC,CASSGTSGGSKNIQYF
TRBV6-6,TRBJ2-1,many,-,TGTGCCAGCAGTTACGGGGCAAGCTCCTACAATGAGCAGTTCTTC,CASSYGASSYNEQFF
TRBV6-5,TRBJ2-1,many,TRBD1,TGTGCCAGCAGTTGGGACAGTCGGAGGTACAATGAGCAGTTCTTC,CASSWDSRRYNEQFF
TRBV7-2,TRBJ1-1,many,-,TGTGCCAGCAGCGTTCGGGGAGACACTGAAGCTTTCTTT,CASSVRGDTEAFF
TRBV3-1,TRBJ2-2,many,-,TGTGCCAGCAGCCAAAAGGGCACCACCGGGGAGCTGTTTTTT,CASSQKGTTGELFF
TRBV7-9,TRBJ2-7,many,-,TGTGCCAGCGGGGTTTCGGGTACCCCAGGGTACTTC,CASGVSGTPGYF
TRBV12-3/TRBV12-4,TRBJ2-5,many,TRBD2,TGTGCCAGCAGTCCCGGGACTAGGAAAGAGACCCAGTACTTC,CASSPGTRKETQYF
TRBV5-8,TRBJ2-4,many,-,TGTGCCAGCAGCTTTATTGGGGCGTCGGACATTCAGTACTTC,CASSFIGASDIQYF
TRBV9,TRBJ1-6,many,TRBD1,TGTGCCAGCAGCGCCCGACAGGGATCTTCCTATAATTCACCCCTCCACTTT,CASSARQGSSYNSPLHF
TRBV20-1,TRBJ1-5,few,TRBD1,TGCAGCGGAAGAAGACGCGCAGGGGGCAGGGATCAGCCCCAGAATTTT,CSGRRRAGGRDQPQNF
TRBV18,TRBJ2-5,-,TRBD1,TGTGCCAGCTCACCACGGACAGGGGACGGTATGGAGACCCAGTACTTC,CASSPRTGDGMETQYF
TRBV5-1,TRBJ1-2,few,-,TGCGCCAGCAGCTTAGGAAAGGGCTATGGCTACACCTTC,CASSLGKGYGYTF
TRBV10-3,TRBJ2-7,-,TRBD2,TGTGCCTCCGCCGGGACTAGAGGGGTGGGGGAGCAGTACTTC,CASAGTRGVGEQYF
TRBV20-1,TRBJ2-4,many,-,TGCAGTGCTAGAGTTATACAAAACATTCAGTACTTC,CSARVIQNIQYF
TRBV29-1,TRBJ2-1,many,-,TGCAGCTCTGAGCGGGGCCAGGGGGATGAGCAGTTCTTC,CSSERGQGDEQFF
TRBV5-1,TRBJ2-7,many,TRBD1,TGCGCCAGCAGCGTGGGCCAGGGGGCGGAAGAGCAGTACTTC,CASSVGQGAEEQYF
TRBV5-1,TRBJ2-5,many,TRBD2,TGCGCCAGCAGCCTGACCCCTAGCGGGATAGAGACCCAGTACTTC,CASSLTPSGIETQYF
TRBV4-1,TRBJ2-5,many,-,TGCGCCAGCAGCTCCTACCCCCGGCGGCAGATCCAAGAGACCCAGTACTTC,CASSSYPRRQIQETQYF
TRBV7-2,TRBJ2-5,many,-,TGTGCCAGCAGCTTAGATTCCACAAAGGAGACCCAGTACTTC,CASSLDSTKETQYF
TRBV11-3,TRBJ2-3,many,-,TGTGCCAGCAGCTCCGGGGCCGCAGATACGCAGTATTTT,CASSSGAADTQYF
TRBV3-1,TRBJ2-7,many,-,TGTGCCAGCAGCCCCTTCAGTCGGAGTTCCTCCTACGAGCAGTACTTC,CASSPFSRSSSYEQYF
TRBV7-9,TRBJ1-6,many,-,TGTGCCAGCAGCTTATCTCGGGGTATTGGTTCACCCCTCAACTTT,CASSLSRGIGSPLNF
TRBV29-1,TRBJ2-7,many,TRBD1,TGCAGCGTTGAATGGGGGGGACAGGGCCGGGAGCAGTACTTC,CSVEWGGQGREQYF
TRBV24-1,TRBJ2-2,medium-sized,-,TGTGCCACCAGTCTATCGGTGAACACCGGGGAGCTGTTTTTT,CATSLSVNTGELFF
TRBV10-3,TRBJ2-7,many,-,TGTGCCATCAGTGAAGTATCCTACGAGCAGTACTTC,CAISEVSYEQYF
TRBV6-6,TRBJ1-5,many,-,TGTGCCAGCAGGAGAGGGGTTTTTAATCAGCCCCAGAATTTT,CASRRGVFNQPQNF
TRBV3-1,TRBJ2-3,many,-,TGTGCCAGCAGCTCCCGGAGGGGGTTTGGAGATACGCAGTATTTT,CASSSRRGFGDTQYF
TRBV20-1,TRBJ2-3,many,TRBD1,TGCAGTGCTACCGCGAAGCCCGGGACAGGGATACGCACAGATACGCAGTATTTT,CSATAKPGTGIRTDTQYF
TRBV20-1,TRBJ2-3,many,TRBD2,TGCAGTGCTAGCCCCCTAGCGGGGGGGCTTACAGATACGCAGTATTTT,CSASPLAGGLTDTQYF
TRBV6-5,TRBJ1-5,few,TRBD1,TGTGCCAGCAGCCGACAGGGTTTGGGTAGCAATCAGCCCCAGAATTTT,CASSRQGLGSNQPQNF
TRBV18,TRBJ2-3,many,TRBD1,TGTGCCAGCTCACCACCGGGACAGACTCAGTATTTT,CASSPPGQTQYF
TRBV6-6,TRBJ2-7,many,-,TGTGCCAGCAGTAAATCCCTCAACAGAATCTACGAGCAGTACTTC,CASSKSLNRIYEQYF
TRBV7-2,TRBJ2-7,many,-,TGTGCCAGCAGCTTAGCGGTCCCCACCTACGAGCAGTACTTC,CASSLAVPTYEQYF
TRBV5-5,TRBJ2-1,many,-,TGTGCCAGCAGCGTCGGGACTGCGAACCCCTACAATGAGCAGTTCTTC,CASSVGTANPYNEQFF